These 9 T cell receptor beta chains were sequenced from one sample in a study of T cell responses to AZD1222 COVID-19 vaccine. Profiled with immunoSEQ multiplex PCR; TCRdb holds only in-frame clones, not every one. This sample has some 100,000 clones, with around nine tenths found just once. The source was peripheral blood, collected on day 0 of AZD1222 vaccination. All receptors come from an adult in good health.

V is TRBV4-3 and J is TRBJ1-1; D is unclear. The CDR3 has 13 residues. Trimming stripped 0 bases from V and 1 base from J, with 3 bases between. The V gene's germline CDR1 is LGHNA and CDR2 YSLEER. Here the CDR3 DNA reads TGCGCCAGCAGCCAAGATTGGAACACTGAAGCTTTCTTT. Protein sequence: CASSQDWNTEAFF.

This clone was recorded once. The chain carries TRBV10-2 and TRBJ1-4; no firm D call. Per the germline V gene, CDR1 is WSHSY and CDR2 is SAAADI. The CDR3 sequence is 14 residues long. V gave up 4 bases and J gave up 6 bases, with 12 bases separating them. The CDR3 reads CASSVSGSYEKLFF. The CDR3 DNA reads as TGCGCCAGCAGTGTTTCGGGCAGCTATGAAAAACTGTTTTTT.

This rearrangement joins TRBV11-2 to TRBJ2-7; D may be TRBD1 (6 bases). The CDR3 is made up of 16 amino acids. Germline values: CDR1 SGHAT, CDR2 FQNNGV. V was shortened by 1 base and J by 6 bases, with 19 bases between the two germline ends. For the CDR3, the DNA is TGTGCCAGCAGCTTAGGGCCAGGGGCCGGGTCTGGCGAGCAGTACTTC. Its translation: CASSLGPGAGSGEQYF.

A remark on this clone: Mismatch with germline at one junction end may stem from a read error. V usage is TRBV15 and J usage is TRBJ1-5; no definite D call. Germline CDR1 and CDR2: LNHNV and YYDKDF (reference sequence). The CDR3 length is 13 residues. As DNA, the CDR3 is TGTGCCACCAGCCGAGAACAGCATCAGCCCCAGCATTTT. It encodes CATSREQHQPQHF.

The chain joins TRBV18 to TRBJ1-3; possible D gene TRBD1, 5 bases. Germline values: CDR1 KGHSH, CDR2 LQKENI. The length of the CDR3 is 14 residues. V was shortened by 3 bases and J by 2 bases, with 8 bases between the two germline ends. The DNA for the CDR3 is TGTGCCAGCTCACCGGGACCCCCTGGAAACACCATATATTTT. Residues: CASSPGPPGNTIYF.

J is TRBJ2-1 and V is TRBV7-9, with TRBD2 matching 7 bases. Looked up from germline, CDR1 is SEHNR and CDR2 is FQNEAQ (reference sequence). V was clipped by 5 bases and J by 6 bases; unmatched bases: 7. The CDR3 runs 14 residues. The CDR3 bases are TGTGCCAGCAGCGAGCCCGCGGGAGCCAATGAGCAGTTCTTC. Translation: CASSEPAGANEQFF.

The gene calls are TRBV10-3 and TRBJ1-2; D call uncertain. Germline CDR1 ENHRY, CDR2 SYGVKD. V was cut by 3 bases and J by 2 bases, with 13 bases left in between. There are 15 residues in the CDR3. As DNA, the CDR3 is TGTGCCATCAGTGACATCGGTTACTCCAACTATGGCTACACCTTC. It codes for CAISDIGYSNYGYTF.

The chain has TRBV28 and TRBJ1-6, with D hard to call. Trimming left V 7 bases short and J 5 bases short, with 15 bases between. This CDR3 comprises 15 residues. Germline V CDR1 and CDR2: MDHEN, SYDVKM. The CDR3 region is CASNNAGPHNSPLHF. The DNA of the CDR3 is TGTGCCAGCAACAACGCCGGGCCCCATAATTCACCCCTCCACTTT.

The J gene is TRBJ1-4, the V gene TRBV9; D ambiguous. There are 14 residues in the CDR3. Looked up from germline, CDR1 is SGDLS and CDR2 is YYNGEE. V gave up 4 bases and J gave up 5 bases, with 12 bases separating them. DNA for the CDR3: TGTGCCAGCAGCCCCGGCGAGAACAATGAAAAACTGTTTTTT. This codes for CASSPGENNEKLFF.